The present entry profiles one T cell receptor (beta chain) with its context. Its antigen is not identified. The sample originates from a study of CD8+CD57+ T cells in acquired aplastic anemia. Study-level background: When averaged, DNA from sorted CD4+ and CD8+ cells came to approximately 3 ug. General study findings and limits: It was found that nearly 30 CD8+ CDR3 sequences were shared between patients and controls.

The patients chosen for sequencing had shown expansion of CD8+CD57+ cells (detected by flow cytometry). There are 15 residues in the CDR3. CDR1 is DFQATT and CDR2 is SNEGSKA in the germline V gene (reference sequence). Trimming left V 0 bases short and J 2 bases short, with 10 bases between. TCR beta VDJ and CDR3 profiles were obtained from a genomic DNA template. TCRdb re-analysed the reads in MiXCR, keeping a single row per CDR3 protein. The sample has some 180,000 distinct CDR3 sequences, about three fifths seen once. The chain carries TRBV20-1 and TRBJ1-4, with D perhaps matching TRBD1 (6 bases). This TCR came from a human donor with aplastic anemia. The source material was sorted CD4+, CD8+, or CD8+CD57+ T cells (not recorded which) from PBMCs. CDR3 DNA: TGCAGTGCTAGAGAACAGGGACGGACTAATGAAAAACTGTTTTTT. Protein: CSAREQGRTNEKLFF.